Presented here are 28 T cell receptor beta chains from one specimen sequenced in a study of blood T cell repertoires in COVID-19. TCRdb's table, derived via immunoSEQ multiplex PCR, lists solely in-frame clones and lacks some. The data contain 130,000 or so clones, around 87% of them singletons. The sample comprised peripheral blood. The source of these receptors is a woman aged 45 to 65 with acute or convalescent COVID-19.

V is TRBV24-1 and J is TRBJ1-2; 8 bases map to TRBD1. The V gene's germline CDR1 is KGHDR and CDR2 SFDVKD. The junction had 7 bases not matched to a gene; V was cut back by 3 bases and J by 2 bases. This CDR3 is built from 16 residues. The DNA of the CDR3 is TGTGCCACCAGTGATCCACGACAGGGGCGAAACTATGGCTACACCTTC. Its translation: CATSDPRQGRNYGYTF.

The chain uses TRBV7-9 and TRBJ1-2; the D is unclear. V was trimmed by 1 base and J by 0 bases, leaving 9 bases between them. Germline V gene data show CDR1 as SEHNR and CDR2 as FQNEAQ (reference sequence). This CDR3 contains 15 residues. For the CDR3, the DNA is TGTGCCAGCAGCTTAGTTTCCGGTACTAACTATGGCTACACCTTC. Encoded protein: CASSLVSGTNYGYTF. Complete variable domain (other parts from reference TRBV7-9 and TRBJ1-2): DTGVSQNPRHKITKRGQNVTFRCDPISEHNRLYWYRQTLGQGPEFLTYFQNEAQLEKSRLLSDRFSAERPKGSFSTLEIQRTEQGDSAMYLCASSLVSGTNYGYTFGSGTRLTVV.

The chain has TRBV5-1 and TRBJ2-2; possibly TRBD2 for D (5 bases). This CDR3 spans 14 amino acids. CDR1 and CDR2 from the germline V gene are SGHRS and YFSETQ. The ends were cut back, 3 bases at V and 4 bases at J, with 10 bases in the middle. The CDR3 region has the DNA TGCGCCAGCAGCTCAACCACTAGCACCGGGGAGCTGTTTTTT. Translating gives CASSSTTSTGELFF.

The gene calls are TRBV11-3 and TRBJ2-2; TRBD1 aligns across 7 bases. CDR1 and CDR2 from the germline V gene are SGHNT and YENEEA. This CDR3 is built from 14 residues. J lost 6 bases, V lost 5 bases, and 6 bases had no gene match. CDR3: CASSHDRAPGELFF. DNA for the CDR3: TGTGCCAGCAGCCATGACAGGGCTCCCGGGGAGCTGTTTTTT.

The rearrangement links TRBV15 to TRBJ2-1, with a tentative D call TRBD2 (6 bases). Germline assignment: CDR1 LNHNV and CDR2 YYDKDF (reference sequence). Trimming left V 1 base short and J 7 bases short, with 8 bases between. This CDR3 has 13 amino acids. The chain's CDR3 is CATSRALANEQFF. The CDR3 coding sequence is TGTGCCACCAGCAGAGCGCTAGCGAATGAGCAGTTCTTC.

The rearrangement uses TRBV9 and TRBJ1-2, with D tentatively TRBD1 (5 bases). The CDR3 loop spans 14 amino acids. The V end lost 4 bases, the J end lost 6 bases, and 16 bases lay between the germline ends. The germline V gene encodes CDR1 SGDLS and CDR2 YYNGEE. The CDR3: CASSPRGGWNGYTF. For the CDR3, the DNA is TGTGCCAGCAGCCCGCGCGGGGGTTGGAATGGCTACACCTTC.

The chain links TRBV27 to TRBJ2-5; D unresolved. The CDR3 runs to 11 residues. CDR1 MNHEY and CDR2 SMNVEV come from the germline V gene (reference sequence). V lost 6 bases, J lost 5 bases, and 7 bases lay in between. The CDR3 spells CASRERETQYF. CDR3 in DNA: TGTGCCAGCAGGGAGAGGGAGACCCAGTACTTC.

V usage is TRBV4-3 and J usage is TRBJ2-2, with D uncertain. The V and J ends lost 1 base and 7 bases respectively, with 10 bases between them. The CDR3 extends over 14 amino acids. Germline-derived CDR1 and CDR2 are LGHNA and YSLEER. DNA of the CDR3: TGCGCCAGCAGCCAAGGACACCCGAGCGGGGAGCTGTTTTTT. It codes for CASSQGHPSGELFF.

This clone was detected only a few times. The gene calls are TRBV28 and TRBJ1-2, with TRBD1 as a possible D gene (5 bases). Between the trimmed V and J ends, which lost 3 bases and 3 bases, there was a span of 23 bases. This CDR3 contains 18 residues. Germline lookup yields CDR1 MDHEN and CDR2 SYDVKM. The CDR3 loop is CASSFGLGGGDADYGYTF. CDR3 DNA sequence: TGTGCCAGCAGTTTTGGGCTGGGGGGAGGGGATGCCGACTATGGCTACACCTTC.

This chain joins TRBV7-8 and TRBJ1-1, with a weak D call TRBD1 (6 bases). Trimming stripped 7 bases from V and 5 bases from J, with 23 bases between. The CDR3 covers 16 residues. Germline-derived CDR1 and CDR2 are SGHVS and FQNEAQ. The chain's CDR3 is CASKGQRGAEGTEAFF. DNA for the CDR3: TGTGCCAGCAAGGGCCAGCGGGGGGCAGAGGGAACTGAAGCTTTCTTT.

CDR3 residues: CASSFGTPTFNEQFF. The CDR3 DNA reads as TGTGCCAGCAGTTTCGGGACTCCAACTTTCAATGAGCAGTTCTTC. The chain is built from TRBV7-9 and TRBJ2-1; D possibly corresponds to TRBD2 (6 bases). V was trimmed by 6 bases and J by 6 bases, leaving 18 bases between them. CDR1 is SEHNR and CDR2 is FQNEAQ in the germline V gene (reference sequence). This CDR3 comprises 15 residues.

The rearrangement uses TRBV5-1 and TRBJ1-1; TRBD1 matches 7 bases. CDR3 length equals 15 residues. Germline V CDR1 and CDR2: SGHRS, YFSETQ. Trimming removed 2 bases from V and 2 bases from J; junction bases left unmatched: 6. CDR3 region: CASSLDRVFNTEAFF. For the CDR3, the DNA is TGCGCCAGCAGCTTAGACAGGGTATTCAACACTGAAGCTTTCTTT.

The genes are TRBV6-2 or TRBV6-3 and TRBJ1-5; D unresolved. Trimming took 2 bases from V and 2 from J, leaving 10 bases between them. The CDR3 is 15 amino acids. Germline CDR1 MNHEY, CDR2 SVGEGT. CDR3 sequence (DNA): TGTGCCAGCAGTTACGGCGGGGAGGGCAATCAGCCCCAGCATTTT. Its protein is CASSYGGEGNQPQHF.

V gene TRBV7-2 combines with J gene TRBJ1-6, with D possibly TRBD1 on 5 matching bases. CDR3 length: 17 residues. The ends were cut back, 4 bases at V and 2 bases at J, with 15 bases in the middle. Germline assignment: CDR1 SGHTA and CDR2 FQGNSA. The CDR3 DNA sequence: TGTGCCAGCAGCTCATTGGGGCAGGGCACCTATAATTCACCCCTCCACTTT. Amino acid sequence: CASSSLGQGTYNSPLHF.

This clone was recorded once. The rearrangement uses TRBV18 and TRBJ2-7; tentative D call: TRBD2 (6 bases). Germline V gives CDR1 KGHSH, CDR2 LQKENI. The ends were cut back, 4 bases at V and 0 bases at J, with 10 bases in the middle. The CDR3 covers 14 residues. CDR3 sequence: CASSRGLLSYEQYF. In DNA form, the CDR3 reads TGTGCCAGCTCACGGGGACTTCTCTCCTACGAGCAGTACTTC.

This chain uses TRBV3-1 (or the pseudogene TRBV3-2) with TRBJ1-4, with 8 bases that match TRBD1. V lost 2 bases, J lost 2 bases, and 1 base stayed unmatched. The length of the CDR3 is 15 residues. In germline, CDR1 is LGHDT, CDR2 YNNKEL (reference sequence). CDR3 residues: CASSQRQGTNEKLFF. The CDR3 DNA reads TGTGCCAGCAGCCAAAGACAGGGGACTAATGAAAAACTGTTTTTT.

This clone was seen once. The rearrangement joins TRBV5-1 to TRBJ2-1, with 12 bases matching TRBD1. CDR1 is SGHRS and CDR2 is YFSETQ in the germline V gene. The CDR3 has 17 amino acids. V was clipped by 4 bases and J by 0 bases; unmatched bases: 5. CDR3 nucleotides: TGCGCCAGCAGCAAAACGGGACAGGGGGCCTCCTACAATGAGCAGTTCTTC. Encoded protein: CASSKTGQGASYNEQFF.

The rearrangement links TRBV12-3 or TRBV12-4 to TRBJ1-1; D gene unclear. CDR3 size: 13 residues. With 5 bases removed from V and 2 bases from J, the gap between germline ends came to 9 bases. The CDR3 spells CASSPNINTEAFF. The CDR3 DNA sequence: TGTGCCAGCAGTCCAAACATAAACACTGAAGCTTTCTTT.

This sequence joins TRBV6-2 or TRBV6-3 and TRBJ1-2, with D unresolved. Per germline, CDR1 MNHEY and CDR2 SVGEGT. V lost 3 bases to trimming and J lost 4 bases, with 18 bases between them. This CDR3 has 16 amino acids. The CDR3 sequence: CASSYPDLYSGYGYTF. Written as DNA, the CDR3 is TGTGCCAGCAGTTATCCCGACCTCTACAGCGGCTATGGCTACACCTTC.

The chain carries TRBV12-5 and TRBJ1-5; D not resolved. The CDR3 is 15 residues long. The germline V gene encodes CDR1 LGHNT and CDR2 FRNRAP. Trimming shortened V by 7 bases and J by 3 bases, and 16 bases separated the two germline ends. The CDR3 region has the DNA TGTGCTAGTGCCAGCGGCGGCCCCGTCAATCAGCCCCAGCATTTT. It translates to CASASGGPVNQPQHF.

This chain connects TRBV10-3 to TRBJ1-1, with 7 positions matching TRBD1. J was trimmed by 3 bases and V by 8 bases; bases with no gene match: 3. Germline CDR1 ENHRY, CDR2 SYGVKD. The CDR3 covers 12 residues. CDR3 nucleotides: TGTGCCATCGCCGGGACAGACACTGAAGCTTTCTTT. This gives the protein CAIAGTDTEAFF.

This sequence joins TRBV25-1 and TRBJ2-7, with D perhaps TRBD1 (5 bases). CDR3 length: 16 residues. With 2 bases removed from V and 2 bases from J, the gap between germline ends came to 16 bases. The germline V gene has CDR1 MGHDK and CDR2 SYGVNS. The CDR3 here is CASSETRVRDTYEQYF. CDR3 coding DNA: TGTGCCAGCAGTGAAACCAGGGTACGTGATACCTACGAGCAGTACTTC.

DNA of the CDR3: TGTGCCAGCAGCCTACAGGGGGACCATAATTCACCCCTCCACTTT. This sequence encodes CASSLQGDHNSPLHF. J is TRBJ1-6 and V is TRBV7-3; 8 bases align to TRBD1. Per germline, CDR1 SGHTA and CDR2 FQGTGA. V shed 5 bases, J shed 5 bases, and the junction held 5 bases outside the gene matches. This CDR3 region has 15 residues. Full variable domain (outside the CDR3, taken from reference TRBV7-3 and TRBJ1-6): GAGVSQTPSNKVTEKGKYVELRCDPISGHTALYWYRQSLGQGPEFLIYFQGTGAADDSGLPNDRFFAVRPEGSVSTLKIQRTERGDSAVYLCASSLQGDHNSPLHFGNGTRLTVT.

The chain combines TRBV7-9 with TRBJ2-3; D gene uncertain. CDR3 length equals 14 residues. The germline V gene has CDR1 SEHNR and CDR2 FQNEAQ (reference sequence). The V and J ends lost 5 bases and 0 bases respectively, with 9 bases between them. CDR3 nucleotide sequence: TGTGCCAGCAGCCCCGGTACTAGCACAGATACGCAGTATTTT. Residues: CASSPGTSTDTQYF. Variable domain in full (rest from reference TRBV7-9 and TRBJ2-3): DTGVSQNPRHKITKRGQNVTFRCDPISEHNRLYWYRQTLGQGPEFLTYFQNEAQLEKSRLLSDRFSAERPKGSFSTLEIQRTEQGDSAMYLCASSPGTSTDTQYFGPGTRLTVL.

This chain's CDR3 is CASSLDRERNTQYF. CDR3 nucleotide sequence: TGTGCCAGCAGCTTAGATCGGGAGCGGAATACGCAGTATTTT. The chain employs TRBV11-3 and TRBJ2-3; D perhaps matches TRBD2 (6 bases). Germline lookup yields CDR1 SGHNT and CDR2 YENEEA. This CDR3 spans 14 amino acids. Trimming removed 0 bases from V and 7 bases from J, with 11 bases in between. Filled out from reference TRBV11-3 and TRBJ2-3, the complete variable domain reads EAGVVQSPRYKIIEKKQPVAFWCNPISGHNTLYWYLQNLGQGPELLIRYENEEAVDDSQLPKDRFSAERLKGVDSTLKIQPAELGDSAVYLCASSLDRERNTQYFGPGTRLTVL.

The V call is TRBV12-3 or TRBV12-4, the J call TRBJ1-1; 10 bases line up with TRBD1. J lost 5 bases, V lost 6 bases, and 3 bases had no gene match. This CDR3 is 13 amino acids long. For the CDR3, the DNA is TGTGCCAGCAGGGGGACAGGGGAGACTGAAGCTTTCTTT. Residues: CASRGTGETEAFF.

This chain links TRBV25-1 with TRBJ1-4; no definite D call. The CDR3 has 12 residues. Germline CDR1 and CDR2: MGHDK and SYGVNS. Trimming shortened V by 5 bases and J by 4 bases, and 5 bases separated the two germline ends. The CDR3 reads CASSPYNEKLFF. CDR3 coding DNA: TGTGCCAGCAGTCCTTATAATGAAAAACTGTTTTTT.

This clone occurred a few times. The gene calls are TRBV6-6 and TRBJ2-7, with 7 positions matching TRBD1. The CDR3 spans 17 residues. Losses at the gene ends were 5 bases for V and 2 bases for J; bases not matched to a gene: 15. Germline CDR1 reads MNHNY; CDR2 reads SVGAGI (reference sequence). In DNA form, the CDR3 reads TGTGCCAGCAGTCAAAGCCCCGGGACAGATAAACCCTACGAGCAGTACTTC. Translated, it gives CASSQSPGTDKPYEQYF.